This T cell receptor beta chain came from a study of shared clonotypes between healthy human individuals. The germline V gene has CDR1 MGHRA and CDR2 YSYEKL. Unmatched junction bases numbered 4, after V lost 0 bases and J lost 3 bases. The CDR3 covers 16 residues. TCRdb keeps only in-frame clones here, not all; method: immunoSEQ multiplex PCR. The table lists 2 million to 2.5 million clones, around 92% of them singletons. This chain uses TRBV4-1 with TRBJ1-2, with 10 bases fitting TRBD1. Sequenced sample: naive CD4+ T cells from PBMCs. As to subset: CD45RA+ positively selected. The TCR sequence derives from a man aged 18 to 30 in good health. Some clones in this sample may be carry-over from other donors' samples. CDR3 nucleotide sequence: TGCGCCAGCAGCCAAGAAGCGGGACAGGGGTACTATGGCTACACCTTC. This gives the protein CASSQEAGQGYYGYTF.